The present T cell receptor beta chain was sequenced within a study of cytomegalovirus exposure and HLA in healthy donors. Turning to the study itself: Earlier, 90 million to 140 million unique TCR beta sequences were recovered from roughly 180 million T cells by an analysis. Researchers found that more than 70% of a few hundred genotyped donors fell within the Caucasian-associated ancestry cluster.

The CDR3 runs to 13 residues. V was cut by 6 bases and J by 6 bases, with 16 bases left in between. Germline V gives CDR1 SGHKS, CDR2 YYEKEE (reference sequence). Researchers ran the PCR with 60 Vbeta and 13 Jbeta primers. TCRdb's table, derived via immunoSEQ multiplex PCR, lists solely in-frame clones and lacks some. This sample yields over 200,000 clones, of which approximately 90% are seen a single time; around 1% belongs to the top ten. This clone was found once. What it recognizes is unknown. Study-level findings and limits: Earlier analysis found most TCR beta V segments productive about 87% or about 30% of the time. A later analysis linked a missense variant in DCLRE1C to the trimming of TCR beta V and J genes.

The TCR comes from a woman between 18 and 29 years old in good health and CMV-seronegative. The gene calls are TRBV5-5 and TRBJ2-7; a weak D match, TRBD2 (6 bases). The sequencing input was PBMCs. The CDR3 DNA sequence: TGTGCCAGCACGGAGGGAGACGAGGGCGAGCAGTACTTC. Translation: CASTEGDEGEQYF.